This T cell receptor beta chain was recorded in a study of blood T cell repertoires in COVID-19 (dated by TCRdb to about 2020). A note on the overall study: Samples from collaborators originated in the United States, Italy and Spain and spanned both the acute and convalescent phases of COVID-19. The prospective study material was composed of cDNA or gDNA derived from T cells, B-cell-depleted T cells, or PBMCs. Deeply sampled blood TCRbeta repertoires from subjects exposed to, actively infected with, or recovered from COVID-19 were included in the dataset. A freely available public database, intended as a resource for researchers studying the immune response to SARS-CoV-2, is where the repertoires were released. The samples were drawn from the first 160 participants of the ongoing ImmuneRACE study and from some 1,300 subjects provided by 6 global collaborators. Nearly every sample came with metadata listing a de-identified subject ID, COVID-19 status, age in years and sex. HLA class I and class II types, where available, came from metadata supplied by the sample provider rather than from assay-based typing.

What the research found in general, with its limitations: The amount of clinical and demographic metadata varied by source and participant and was provided uncurated.

The germline V gene specifies SGHTA as CDR1 and FQGNSA as CDR2. V and J are trimmed by 5 bases and 7 bases, and the gene matches miss 5 bases of the junction. The CDR3 numbers 13 residues from cysteine through phenylalanine. The sequence is cut down to CDR3 DNA, 39 bases in frame from base 1. The immunoSEQ Assay, a bias-controlled multiplex PCR, was used to amplify TCRbeta CDR3 regions from genomic DNA. In the paper's pipeline: The number of nucleated cells in each sample was estimated from the amplification of reference gene primers within the assay. To quantify the absolute abundance of each unique TCRbeta CDR3 rearrangement, sequence reads were collapsed and filtered. For each sample, productive Simpson clonality was calculated as the square root of Simpson's diversity index across productive rearrangements. TCRdb took this table from immuneACCESS and kept in-frame rearrangements with V and J called. Such tables lack part of the clones; where checked against another copy, unresolved V genes explain under half of the gap, and the rest is unexplained. V and J calls plus clone size are reproduced from that table; the DNA served to infer D and trimming. The sample table holds some 150,000 clones, of which more than 80% were seen once. Of the sample, approximately 3% is held by the ten largest clones.

Whole blood was collected in K2EDTA tubes by collaborating institutions according to the institutions' own protocols. Collaborator samples were shipped for TCRbeta analysis as frozen whole blood, isolated PBMCs, or DNA extracted from either sample type. With regard to this clone: Its antigen is currently not known. The record has no base qualities; no much larger clone is one base away.

The sequence derives from a man in his sixties with acute or convalescent COVID-19. The sequence links TRBV7-2 to TRBJ1-1; TRBD1 lines up with 9 middle nucleotides. The sample was peripheral blood. The CDR3 region: CASSPTGGSEAFF. The sequence in DNA is TGTGCCAGCAGCCCGACAGGGGGGAGTGAAGCTTTCTTT. The CDR3, completed at both ends by the reference TRBV7-2 and TRBJ1-1 genes, gives the full variable domain GAGVSQSPSNKVTEKGKDVELRCDPISGHTALYWYRQSLGQGLEFLIYFQGNSAPDKSGLPSDRFSAERTGGSVSTLTIQRTQQEDSAVYLCASSPTGGSEAFFGQGTRLTVV.